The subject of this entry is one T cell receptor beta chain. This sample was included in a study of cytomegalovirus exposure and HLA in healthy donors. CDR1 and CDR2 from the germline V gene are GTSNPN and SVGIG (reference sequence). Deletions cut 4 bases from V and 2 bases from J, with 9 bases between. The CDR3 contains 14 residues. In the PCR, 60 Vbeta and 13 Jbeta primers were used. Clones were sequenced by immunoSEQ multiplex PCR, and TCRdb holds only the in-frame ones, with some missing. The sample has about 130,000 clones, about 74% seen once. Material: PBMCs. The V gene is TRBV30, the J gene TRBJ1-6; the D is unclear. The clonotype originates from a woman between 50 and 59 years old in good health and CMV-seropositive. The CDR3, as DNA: TGTGCCTGGACAATCGGGACCTATAATTCACCCCTCCACTTT. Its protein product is CAWTIGTYNSPLHF.